This TCR beta chain originates from a study of T-cell reconstitution after alpha-beta-depleted transplantation in children. Germline V lookup: CDR1 SGDLS, CDR2 YYNGEE. V dropped 2 bases and J dropped 5; count of bases not matched to a gene: 15. The CDR3 loop spans 18 amino acids. Unique molecular identifiers were incorporated when the TCRbeta library was constructed. TCRdb recomputed calls from the PCR reads with MiXCR, one row per CDR3 protein. The sample lists approximately 520,000 distinct CDR3 sequences, approximately 32% seen once, with around 2.5% in the top ten. The source material was PBMCs from the stem cell graft donor, sampled from the stem cell graft. This chain uses TRBV9 with TRBJ2-3; 9 positions agree with TRBD1. The sequence derives from a human donor who donated a stem cell graft to a child with aplastic anemia. The CDR3 is CASSVGQGGGFAGDTQYF. CDR3 coding DNA: TGTGCCAGCAGCGTGGGACAGGGCGGCGGCTTCGCGGGAGATACGCAGTATTTT.